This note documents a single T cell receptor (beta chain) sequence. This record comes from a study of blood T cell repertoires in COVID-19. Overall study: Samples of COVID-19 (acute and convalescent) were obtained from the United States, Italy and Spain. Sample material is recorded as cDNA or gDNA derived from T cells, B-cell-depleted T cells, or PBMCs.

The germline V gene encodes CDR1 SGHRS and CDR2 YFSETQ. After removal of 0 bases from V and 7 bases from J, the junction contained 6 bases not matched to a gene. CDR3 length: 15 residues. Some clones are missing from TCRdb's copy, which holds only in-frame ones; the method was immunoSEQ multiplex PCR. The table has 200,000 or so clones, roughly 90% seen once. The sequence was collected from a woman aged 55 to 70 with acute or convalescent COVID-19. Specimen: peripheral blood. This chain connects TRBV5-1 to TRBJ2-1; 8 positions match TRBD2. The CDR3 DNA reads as TGCGCCAGCAGCTTGGTTAGCGGGGCGGAGAATGAGCAGTTCTTC. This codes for CASSLVSGAENEQFF. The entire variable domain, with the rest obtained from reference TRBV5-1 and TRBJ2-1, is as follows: KAGVTQTPRYLIKTRGQQVTLSCSPISGHRSVSWYQQTPGQGLQFLFEYFSETQRNKGNFPGRFSGRQFSNSRSEMNVSTLELGDSALYLCASSLVSGAENEQFFGPGTRLTVL.